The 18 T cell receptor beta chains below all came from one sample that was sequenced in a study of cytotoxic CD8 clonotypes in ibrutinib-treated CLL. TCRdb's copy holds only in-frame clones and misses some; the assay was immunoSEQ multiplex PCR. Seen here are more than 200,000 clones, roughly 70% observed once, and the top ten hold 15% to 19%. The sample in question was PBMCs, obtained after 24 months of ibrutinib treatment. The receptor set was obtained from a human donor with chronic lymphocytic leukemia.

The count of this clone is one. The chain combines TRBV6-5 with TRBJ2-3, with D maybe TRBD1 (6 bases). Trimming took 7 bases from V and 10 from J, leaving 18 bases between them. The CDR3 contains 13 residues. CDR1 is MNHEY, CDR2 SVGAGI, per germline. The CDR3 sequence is CASTLRGSQSQYF. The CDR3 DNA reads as TGTGCCAGCACCCTTAGGGGGTCCCAGTCGCAGTATTTT.

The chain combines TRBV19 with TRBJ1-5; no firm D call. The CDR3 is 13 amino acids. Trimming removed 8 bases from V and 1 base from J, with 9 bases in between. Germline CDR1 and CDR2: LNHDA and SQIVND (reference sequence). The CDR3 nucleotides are TGTGCCAGTTCCCTTTGGAGCAATCAGCCCCAGCATTTT. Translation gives CASSLWSNQPQHF.

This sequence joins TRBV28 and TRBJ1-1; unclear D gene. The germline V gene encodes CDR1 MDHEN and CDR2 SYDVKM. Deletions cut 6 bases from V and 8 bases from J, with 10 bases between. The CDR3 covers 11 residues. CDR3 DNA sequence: TGTGCCAGCAGGGTAGGCCGAGAAGCTTTCTTT. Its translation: CASRVGREAFF.

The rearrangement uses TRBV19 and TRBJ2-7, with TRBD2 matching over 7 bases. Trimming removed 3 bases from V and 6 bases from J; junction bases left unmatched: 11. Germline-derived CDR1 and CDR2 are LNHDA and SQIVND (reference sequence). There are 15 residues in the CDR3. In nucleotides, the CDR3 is TGTGCCAGTAGTATTCTGTCGGGGGGTAGAAGCGAGCAGTACTTC. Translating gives CASSILSGGRSEQYF.

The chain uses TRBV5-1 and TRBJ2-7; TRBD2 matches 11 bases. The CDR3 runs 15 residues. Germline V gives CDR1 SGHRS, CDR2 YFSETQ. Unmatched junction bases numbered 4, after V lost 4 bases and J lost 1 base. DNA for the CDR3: TGCGCCAGCAGCGGGGGACTAGCGGAGTCCTACGAGCAGTACTTC. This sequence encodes CASSGGLAESYEQYF.

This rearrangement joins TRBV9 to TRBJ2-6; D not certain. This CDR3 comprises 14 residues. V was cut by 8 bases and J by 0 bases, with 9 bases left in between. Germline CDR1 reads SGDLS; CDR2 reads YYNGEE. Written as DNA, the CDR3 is TGTGCCAGTTCCAGGCCCTCTGGGGCCAACGTCCTGACTTTC. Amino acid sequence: CASSRPSGANVLTF.

For the CDR3, the DNA is TGTGCCAGCAGCCCTAAAGGACTAGACTACGAGCAGTACTTC. Encoded protein: CASSPKGLDYEQYF. V gene TRBV9 combines with J gene TRBJ2-7, with TRBD2 matching 7 bases. The CDR3 is 14 residues long. Germline V gene sequence: CDR1 SGDLS, CDR2 YYNGEE. V lost 4 bases and J lost 3; bases outside the gene matches: 7.

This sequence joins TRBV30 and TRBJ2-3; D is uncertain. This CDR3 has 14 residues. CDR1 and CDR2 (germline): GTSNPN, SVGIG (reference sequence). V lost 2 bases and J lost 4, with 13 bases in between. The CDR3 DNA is TGTGCCTGGAGTTTGGCCGTGGGTTCAGATACGCAGTATTTT. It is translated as CAWSLAVGSDTQYF.

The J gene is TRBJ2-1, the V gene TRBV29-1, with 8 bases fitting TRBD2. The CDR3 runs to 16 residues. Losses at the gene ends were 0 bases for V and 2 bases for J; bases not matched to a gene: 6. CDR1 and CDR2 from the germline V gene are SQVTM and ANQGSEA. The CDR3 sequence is CSVEDMREDTYNEQFF. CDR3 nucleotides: TGCAGCGTTGAAGATATGCGGGAGGACACCTACAATGAGCAGTTCTTC.

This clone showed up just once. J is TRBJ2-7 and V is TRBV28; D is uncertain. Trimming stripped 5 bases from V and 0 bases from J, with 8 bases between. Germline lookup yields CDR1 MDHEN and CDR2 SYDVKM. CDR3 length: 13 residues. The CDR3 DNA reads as TGTGCCAGCAGTCCGAGGAGCTCCTACGAGCAGTACTTC. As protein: CASSPRSSYEQYF. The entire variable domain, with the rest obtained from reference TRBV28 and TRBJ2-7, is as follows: DVKVTQSSRYLVKRTGEKVFLECVQDMDHENMFWYRQDPGLGLRLIYFSYDVKMKEKGDIPEGYSVSREKKERFSLILESASTNQTSMYLCASSPRSSYEQYFGPGTRLTVT.

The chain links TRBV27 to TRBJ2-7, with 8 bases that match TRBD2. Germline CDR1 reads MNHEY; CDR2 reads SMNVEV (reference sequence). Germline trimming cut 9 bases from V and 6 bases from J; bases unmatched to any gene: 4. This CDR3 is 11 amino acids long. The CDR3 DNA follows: TGTGCCAGGGGGACTAGTCGCGAGCAGTACTTC. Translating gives CARGTSREQYF.

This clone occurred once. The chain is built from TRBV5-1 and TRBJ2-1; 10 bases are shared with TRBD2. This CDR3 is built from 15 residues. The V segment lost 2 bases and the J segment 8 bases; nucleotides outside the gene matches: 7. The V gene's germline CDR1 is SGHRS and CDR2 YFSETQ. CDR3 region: CASSFLAGENDEQFF. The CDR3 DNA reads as TGCGCCAGCAGCTTCCTAGCGGGAGAAAACGATGAGCAGTTCTTC.

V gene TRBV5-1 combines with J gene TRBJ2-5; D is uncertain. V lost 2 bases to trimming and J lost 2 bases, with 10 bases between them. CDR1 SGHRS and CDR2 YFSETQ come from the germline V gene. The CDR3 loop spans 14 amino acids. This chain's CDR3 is CASSLMNHQETQYF. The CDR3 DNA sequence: TGCGCCAGCAGCTTAATGAACCATCAAGAGACCCAGTACTTC.

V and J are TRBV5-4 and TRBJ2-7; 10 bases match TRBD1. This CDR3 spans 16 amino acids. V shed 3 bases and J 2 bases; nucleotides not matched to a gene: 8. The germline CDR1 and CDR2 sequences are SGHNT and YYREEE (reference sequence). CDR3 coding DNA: TGTGCCAGCAGCTCGTCGACAGGGGGCTCCCCCTACGAGCAGTACTTC. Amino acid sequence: CASSSSTGGSPYEQYF.

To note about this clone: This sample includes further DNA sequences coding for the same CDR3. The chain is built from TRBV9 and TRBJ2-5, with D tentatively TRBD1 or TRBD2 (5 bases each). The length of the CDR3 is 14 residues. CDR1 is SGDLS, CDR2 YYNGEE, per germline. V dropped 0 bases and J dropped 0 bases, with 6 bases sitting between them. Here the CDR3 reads CASSVVGDQETQYF. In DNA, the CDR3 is TGTGCCAGCAGCGTAGTGGGGGACCAAGAGACCCAGTACTTC.

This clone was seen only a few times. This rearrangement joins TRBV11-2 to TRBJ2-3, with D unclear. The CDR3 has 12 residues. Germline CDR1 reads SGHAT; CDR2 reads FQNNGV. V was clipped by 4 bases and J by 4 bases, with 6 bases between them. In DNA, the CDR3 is TGTGCCAGCAGCTCCCAGTCAGATACGCAGTATTTT. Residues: CASSSQSDTQYF.

CDR3 nucleotide sequence: TGTGCCGGACAGACAGCCCACGGACCTTCAACTAATGAAAAACTGTTTTTT. This translates into CAGQTAHGPSTNEKLFF. The V call is TRBV30, the J call TRBJ1-4, with D maybe TRBD1 (6 bases). The V end lost 8 bases, the J end lost 0 bases, and 22 bases lay between the germline ends. Germline assignment: CDR1 GTSNPN and CDR2 SVGIG (reference sequence). The CDR3 is made up of 17 amino acids.

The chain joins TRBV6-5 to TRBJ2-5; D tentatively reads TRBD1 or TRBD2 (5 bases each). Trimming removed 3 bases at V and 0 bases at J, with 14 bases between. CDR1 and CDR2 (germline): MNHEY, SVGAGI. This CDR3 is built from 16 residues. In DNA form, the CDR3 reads TGTGCCAGCAGTTATCTAGCCCGGGGCCACCAAGAGACCCAGTACTTC. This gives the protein CASSYLARGHQETQYF.